A selection of T cell receptor beta chains follows, all from one sample in a study of cytomegalovirus exposure and HLA in healthy donors. TCRdb keeps only in-frame clones here, not all; method: immunoSEQ multiplex PCR. The sample table includes approximately 96,000 clones. The sequencing sample was made of PBMCs. The receptor source for this set is a girl between 10 and 17 years old in good health and CMV-seropositive. CDR3s include the opening cysteine and the closing phenylalanine or tryptophan. A D gene is named only where the DNA matches it firmly.

J	V	D	DNA	CDR3
TRBJ1-1	TRBV4-3	-	TGCGCCAGCAGCCAAGATAGGGGAAATGAAGCTTTCTTT	CASSQDRGNEAFF
TRBJ2-7	TRBV11-2	-	TGTGCCAGCAGCTTAGGCAGGGACGAGCAGTACTTC	CASSLGRDEQYF
TRBJ1-4	TRBV9	TRBD1	TGTGCCAGCAGCGAAACAGGGGGGGTTCTATCTAATGAAAAACTGTTTTTT	CASSETGGVLSNEKLFF
TRBJ1-5	TRBV6-1	TRBD1	TGTGCCAGCTACGGACAGGGGGCTAGTCAGCCCCAGCATTTT	CASYGQGASQPQHF
TRBJ1-1	TRBV6-5	-	TGTGCCAGCAGTACCATTCCCGGGAACACTGAAGCTTTCTTT	CASSTIPGNTEAFF
TRBJ1-1	TRBV14	-	TGTGCCAGCAGCCAAGATTGGCGGTTCGCTTTCTTT	CASSQDWRFAFF
TRBJ2-2	TRBV19	-	TGTGCCAGTAGTATAAAGAGGGACACCGGGGAGCTGTTTTTT	CASSIKRDTGELFF
TRBJ2-3	TRBV7-9	-	TGTGCCAGCAGCCCTTGGCCAGGGGAATCGGATACGCAGTATTTT	CASSPWPGESDTQYF
TRBJ1-2	TRBV2	-	TGTGCCAGCAGTGAAACGGGGTACGGCTACACCTTC	CASSETGYGYTF
TRBJ2-7	TRBV7-2	TRBD2	TGTGCCAGCACCCCGGGACTAGCTAAAGAGCAGTACTTC	CASTPGLAKEQYF
TRBJ2-3	TRBV5-1	-	TGCGCCAGCAGCTTGGGGGTCCAGGGTCTCACAGATACGCAGTATTTT	CASSLGVQGLTDTQYF
TRBJ2-1	TRBV7-2	-	TGTGCCAGCAGCTTTTTGGACTCGTACAATGAGCAGTTCTTC	CASSFLDSYNEQFF
TRBJ2-1	TRBV5-1	TRBD2	TGCGCCAGCAGCTTGGCCGATCCGGGACTAGCGGGGTCAACCTACAATGAGCAGTTCTTC	CASSLADPGLAGSTYNEQFF
TRBJ2-5	TRBV4-3	-	TGCGCCAGCAGCCACCTTATCTCGGAGACCCAGTACTTC	CASSHLISETQYF
TRBJ2-1	TRBV30	TRBD2	TGTGCCTGGAGTCTAGCGGCTAACTCCTACAATGAGCAGTTCTTC	CAWSLAANSYNEQFF
TRBJ2-5	TRBV5-1	-	TGCGCCAGCAGCTTGGGGGGGCACCAAGAGACCCAGTACTTC	CASSLGGHQETQYF
TRBJ1-2	TRBV2	-	TGTGCCAGCAGTGTAGAAGCTAACTATGGCTACACCTTC	CASSVEANYGYTF
TRBJ1-6	TRBV6-1	TRBD1	TGTGCCAGCTCGTTGAGGACAGGGACTTCACCCCTCCACTTT	CASSLRTGTSPLHF
TRBJ1-4	TRBV6-5	TRBD1	TGTGCCAGCAGCTTGACCCCGGGACAGGGGGAAAAACTGTTTTTT	CASSLTPGQGEKLFF
TRBJ2-3	TRBV14	TRBD2	TGTGCCAGCAGCCAGGGACGGCCGGGGGGAGATACGCAGTATTTT	CASSQGRPGGDTQYF
TRBJ2-1	TRBV2	TRBD1	TGTGCCAGCAGTGGTCCGGGACAGGGTTACAATGAGCAGTTCTTC	CASSGPGQGYNEQFF
TRBJ1-2	TRBV7-3	-	TGTGCCAGCAGCTTAACGGGGGGAGAGACAGACACCTATGGCTACACCTTC	CASSLTGGETDTYGYTF
TRBJ1-6	TRBV11-2	TRBD1	TGTGCCAGCAGCCCGTTTCCCGTACGGGACAGGGATTCACCCCTCCACTTT	CASSPFPVRDRDSPLHF
TRBJ1-3	TRBV5-1	-	TGCGCCAGCAGCTTGGATGGGCAGGGTAACACCATATATTTT	CASSLDGQGNTIYF
TRBJ1-5	TRBV7-6	-	TGTGCCAGCAGCTTAGGTGCGGGTAGCAATCAGCCCCAGCATTTT	CASSLGAGSNQPQHF
TRBJ2-1	TRBV7-6	TRBD2	TGTGCCAGCAGCTCCGGACTAGCGGGGGCCTACAATGAGCAGTTCTTC	CASSSGLAGAYNEQFF
TRBJ2-1	TRBV9	-	TGTGCCAGCAGCGTCGACCTGGCGGGTGAGCAGTTCTTC	CASSVDLAGEQFF
TRBJ1-4	TRBV30	-	TGTGCCTGGAGCCAGCTTTTCGGACAGAATGAAAAACTGTTTTTT	CAWSQLFGQNEKLFF
TRBJ2-2	TRBV6-6	TRBD2	TGTGCCAGCAGTTACCGGGGGGGTACCGGGGAGCTGTTTTTT	CASSYRGGTGELFF
TRBJ1-1	TRBV28	-	TGTGCCAGCAGTTTACTCGACACTGAAGCTTTCTTT	CASSLLDTEAFF
TRBJ2-3	TRBV7-9	-	TGTGCCAGCAGCTTAGGTTGGAGCAGCACAGATACGCAGTATTTT	CASSLGWSSTDTQYF
TRBJ1-3	TRBV6-6	-	TGTGCCAGCAGTTACGGTCAGGGGTACACCATATATTTT	CASSYGQGYTIYF
TRBJ1-6	TRBV6-6	-	TGTGCCAGCACCGTTACGCCAGGGCGGTCACCCCTCCACTTT	CASTVTPGRSPLHF
TRBJ2-2	TRBV14	TRBD2	TGTGCCAGCAGCGGCGGACTAGCCTTGTCCACCGGGGAGCTGTTTTTT	CASSGGLALSTGELFF
TRBJ2-7	TRBV5-1	TRBD1	TGCGCCAGCAGCTTGGCCGGGGGACAGGGGGTATACGAGCAGTACTTC	CASSLAGGQGVYEQYF
TRBJ2-5	TRBV4-1	TRBD2	TGCGCCAGCAGCCATCCGGAGGGACTAAGGGGAGGAGAGACCCAGTACTTC	CASSHPEGLRGGETQYF
TRBJ1-2	TRBV7-2	-	TGTGCCAGCAGCTTTCACATGCGTGGGGGGAGTAGTGGCTACACCTTC	CASSFHMRGGSSGYTF
TRBJ1-3	TRBV30	-	TGTGCCTGGCTCCGCGGGGCAGCCTTATCTGGAAACACCATATATTTT	CAWLRGAALSGNTIYF
TRBJ2-2	TRBV6-6	TRBD2	TGTGCCAGCAGTTACCTGCGGGGGATGAGTGCCGGGGAGCTGTTTTTT	CASSYLRGMSAGELFF
TRBJ1-6	TRBV7-6	-	TGTGCCAGCAGCTTAGTAGGGGCCGGTTATAATTCACCCCTCCACTTT	CASSLVGAGYNSPLHF
TRBJ1-1	TRBV5-4	-	TGTGCCAGCAGCGGCGGGGGTATGGACACTGAAGCTTTCTTT	CASSGGGMDTEAFF
TRBJ2-2	TRBV30	-	TGTGCCTGGAGCAGGACCAGGGGAACCGGGGAGCTGTTTTTT	CAWSRTRGTGELFF
TRBJ2-1	TRBV6-4	TRBD2	TGTGCCAGCAGTGACGGCACGGGGGGGCACAATGAGCAGTTCTTC	CASSDGTGGHNEQFF
TRBJ2-3	TRBV7-9	-	TGTGCCAGCAGCTTAGGCGGGGCTTCGGCAGGGTCCACAGATACGCAGTATTTT	CASSLGGASAGSTDTQYF
TRBJ1-2	TRBV7-9	TRBD1	TGTGCCAGCAGCCCATGGGACAGCTCCTATGGCTACACCTTC	CASSPWDSSYGYTF
TRBJ2-4	TRBV11-2	-	TGTGCCAGCAGCACACACGAGACAAGGACCAAAAACATTCAGTACTTC	CASSTHETRTKNIQYF
TRBJ1-2	TRBV4-1	-	TGCGCCAGCAGCCCAGCCACGTCCGGGAGATTCTATGGCTACACCTTC	CASSPATSGRFYGYTF
TRBJ1-2	TRBV2	TRBD1	TGTGCCACGCTTAGACAGGGCGACTATGGCTACACCTTC	CATLRQGDYGYTF
TRBJ1-2	TRBV25-1	TRBD1	TGTGCCAGCAGTGGGGTTACACAGGGGGGGCACTATGGCTACACCTTC	CASSGVTQGGHYGYTF
TRBJ2-3	TRBV2	-	TGTGCCAGCAGTGGTAGCGGTGCCCGCACAGATACGCAGTATTTT	CASSGSGARTDTQYF
TRBJ1-1	TRBV18	-	TGTGCCAGCTCACCCCCCGGAGGGTTCGATGCGGCGGCTTTCTTT	CASSPPGGFDAAAFF
TRBJ1-2	TRBV19	-	TGTGCCAGTAGTATATCCGGGTTCGGCTACACCTTC	CASSISGFGYTF
TRBJ1-1	TRBV19	-	TGTGCCAGTAGTCTGGCAGCGGGTTTGAACACTGAAGCTTTCTTT	CASSLAAGLNTEAFF
TRBJ1-1	TRBV9	TRBD1	TGTGCCAGCAGCGAACAGGGGGCGACTGAAGATTTCTTT	CASSEQGATEDFF
TRBJ2-3	TRBV27	-	TGTGCCAGCAGTTCGGCACAGGGTGTCAGCACAGATACGCAGTATTTT	CASSSAQGVSTDTQYF